Here is one TCR beta chain with its context. This specimen includes other DNA sequences encoding the same CDR3. TCRdb's table, derived via immunoSEQ multiplex PCR, lists solely in-frame clones and lacks some. This sample has tens of thousands of clones; roughly nine tenths occur once, and the top ten carry roughly 5.2%. This record belongs to a study of T cell changes during pregnancy in multiple sclerosis. The length of the CDR3 is 14 residues. Looked up from germline, CDR1 is MNHEY and CDR2 is SMNVEV (reference sequence). Trimming took off 6 bases at V and 1 base at J, with 13 bases between the two ends.

The sample in question was CD8+ T cells from peripheral blood mononuclear cells, obtained before pregnancy. The chain joins TRBV27 to TRBJ2-7, with a weak D call TRBD2 (7 bases). This clonotype was sampled from a female donor with multiple sclerosis, enrolled in a pregnancy study. CDR3 region: CASSLGGESYEQYF. CDR3 sequence (DNA): TGTGCCAGCAGCCTAGGGGGGGAATCCTACGAGCAGTACTTC.